Below, 25 T cell receptor beta chains from the same sample are listed, as sequenced in a study of T cells in Graves' hyperthyroidism and ophthalmopathy. Amplification targeted TCR beta CDR3 regions from RNA transcripts. First-round RT-PCR of the TCR CDR3 relied on the HTBI primer set. TCRdb re-called the multiplex PCR reads with MiXCR, one entry per CDR3 protein. The sample has some 270,000 distinct CDR3 sequences; around 24% are singletons. The sample consisted of blood. These receptors all stem from a woman aged 35 to 49 with Graves' ophthalmopathy.

This clonotype has ten or more counts. This chain uses TRBV28 with TRBJ1-3, with a possible D match to TRBD1 (5 bases). The germline gives CDR1 MDHEN, CDR2 SYDVKM. V was trimmed by 1 base and J by 1 base, leaving 17 bases between them. CDR3 length equals 18 residues. Here the CDR3 DNA reads TGTGCCAGCAGTTTATCTATGGGGGGAGGGAATTCTGGAAACACCATATATTTT. Protein: CASSLSMGGGNSGNTIYF.

In this sample, this clonotype turned up many times. V gene TRBV12-3 or TRBV12-4 combines with J gene TRBJ1-5, with D possibly being TRBD1 (5 bases). The CDR3 spans 14 residues. Trimming removed 6 bases at V and 0 bases at J, with 9 bases between. The CDR3 sequence: CASSRTSSNQPQHF. The DNA of the CDR3 is TGTGCCAGCAGCAGGACATCTAGCAATCAGCCCCAGCATTTT.

This clonotype was seen ten or more times. The gene calls are TRBV12-5 and TRBJ2-6; a possible D gene is TRBD1 (5 bases). V lost 7 bases and J 3 bases, leaving 13 bases between the germline ends. The CDR3 is 15 residues long. Looked up from germline, CDR1 is LGHNT and CDR2 is FRNRAP. The CDR3 protein is CASDSQGYGANVLTF. CDR3 DNA sequence: TGTGCTAGTGACTCGCAGGGATATGGGGCCAACGTCCTGACTTTC.

V usage is TRBV30 and J usage is TRBJ2-7, with no clear D. Germline V gives CDR1 GTSNPN, CDR2 SVGIG (reference sequence). The CDR3 runs 14 residues. Trimming removed 0 bases at V and 2 bases at J, with 11 bases between. The CDR3 DNA reads TGTGCCTGGAGTGTACGCCCCAGCACCTACGAGCAGTACTTC. Translation: CAWSVRPSTYEQYF.

The sample holds many counts of this clonotype. The CDR3 here is CSALGLAEGEQYF. The CDR3 region has the DNA TGCAGCGCCCTCGGACTAGCGGAGGGCGAGCAGTACTTC. The V and J genes are TRBV29-1 and TRBJ2-7, with 10 nucleotides matching TRBD2. The germline gives CDR1 SQVTM, CDR2 ANQGSEA. The CDR3 runs to 13 residues. The V gene end was trimmed by 7 bases and the J gene end by 6 bases; junction bases not matched to a gene: 9.

This clonotype has at least ten counts. CDR3 region: CASSGHLGTETQYF. CDR3 nucleotide sequence: TGTGCCAGCAGCGGGCATTTAGGGACAGAGACCCAGTACTTC. The chain employs TRBV7-2 and TRBJ2-5; D is perhaps TRBD1 or TRBD2 (5 bases each). This CDR3 contains 14 residues. The germline V gene has CDR1 SGHTA and CDR2 FQGNSA. V dropped 5 bases and J dropped 4 bases, with 14 bases sitting between them.

In this sample, this clonotype turned up many times. V gene TRBV5-1 combines with J gene TRBJ2-2; a weak D match, TRBD2 (5 bases). Trimming took off 0 bases at V and 5 bases at J, with 8 bases between the two ends. Germline assignment: CDR1 SGHRS and CDR2 YFSETQ. The CDR3 is 14 amino acids. Here the CDR3 reads CASSLGEITGELFF. CDR3 DNA: TGCGCCAGCAGCTTGGGGGAGATAACCGGGGAGCTGTTTTTT.

This clonotype was observed at least ten times. The rearrangement uses TRBV30 and TRBJ1-2; D ambiguous. This CDR3 comprises 13 residues. CDR1 GTSNPN and CDR2 SVGIG come from the germline V gene (reference sequence). V lost 2 bases and J lost 5, with 12 bases in between. The CDR3 spells CAWSSPGGYGYTF. In DNA form, the CDR3 reads TGTGCCTGGAGTTCGCCAGGCGGTTATGGCTACACCTTC.

About this clonotype: A junction end diverges from the germline sequence, so it may reflect a read error. The rearrangement uses TRBV7-7 and TRBJ2-5; TRBD1 matches 8 bases. Germline CDR1 is SSHAT and CDR2 is FNYEAQ (reference sequence). The CDR3 runs to 16 residues. CDR3 in amino acids: CASSQTGQVMPETQYF. The CDR3, as DNA: TGTGCTAGCAGCCAAACGGGACAGGTCATGCCGGAGACCCAGTACTTC.

This clonotype was seen a few times. This sequence may be a read error, since a much larger clone differs from it by one base. This chain links TRBV7-9 with TRBJ1-2; TRBD1 matches at 7 bases. From germline, CDR1 is SEHNR and CDR2 FQNEAQ (reference sequence). Trimming took 10 bases from V and 4 from J; bases not matched to a gene: 12. The CDR3 covers 14 residues. The DNA for the CDR3 is TGTGCCACCGACCCGGGACAGTACTTCTATGGCTACACCTTC. Protein: CATDPGQYFYGYTF. Complete variable domain (other parts from reference TRBV7-9 and TRBJ1-2): DTGVSQNPRHKITKRGQNVTFRCDPISEHNRLYWYRQTLGQGPEFLTYFQNEAQLEKSRLLSDRFSAERPKGSFSTLEIQRTEQGDSAMYLCATDPGQYFYGYTFGSGTRLTVV.

CDR3 loop: CASSYLYAGDHYEQYF. The CDR3 DNA reads TGTGCCAGCAGTTACCTATATGCAGGAGACCACTACGAGCAGTACTTC. This chain uses TRBV6-5 with TRBJ2-7, with D uncertain. The CDR3 runs 16 residues. V shed 2 bases and J shed 3 bases, with 17 bases lying between them. The germline gives CDR1 MNHEY, CDR2 SVGAGI.

There are many counts of this clonotype. J is TRBJ1-3 and V is TRBV28; unclear D gene. The V gene's germline CDR1 is MDHEN and CDR2 SYDVKM. V lost 7 bases and J lost 0, with 10 bases in between. CDR3 size: 14 residues. The CDR3 bases are TGTGCCAGCACCTATCCGGGCTCTGGAAACACCATATATTTT. Translated, it gives CASTYPGSGNTIYF.

J is TRBJ2-7 and V is TRBV12-3 or TRBV12-4; D is unresolved. The CDR3 has 13 amino acids. Trimming removed 6 bases at V and 1 base at J, with 10 bases between. Here the CDR3 DNA reads TGTGCCAGCAGGGACGGCAATTCCTACGAGCAGTACTTC. Its translation: CASRDGNSYEQYF.

This clonotype was observed at least ten times. V gene TRBV27 combines with J gene TRBJ2-2, with 9 bases identical to TRBD1. Germline CDR1 MNHEY, CDR2 SMNVEV (reference sequence). The J segment lost 4 bases and the V segment lost 5 bases, leaving 5 bases of the junction unmatched. The CDR3 has 15 residues. The DNA of the CDR3 is TGTGCCAGCAGTCGGGACAGGGCGGGCACCGGGGAGCTGTTTTTT. Residues: CASSRDRAGTGELFF.

This clonotype has at least ten counts. The chain has TRBV29-1 and TRBJ1-1; D ambiguous. The CDR3 has 12 amino acids. The germline CDR1 and CDR2 sequences are SQVTM and ANQGSEA. Trimming removed 7 bases from V and 2 bases from J, with 11 bases in between. CDR3 nucleotide sequence: TGCAGCGCCCCGGGCTTTAACACTGAAGCTTTCTTT. Translated, it gives CSAPGFNTEAFF. The entire variable domain, with the rest obtained from reference TRBV29-1 and TRBJ1-1, is as follows: SAVISQKPSRDICQRGTSLTIQCQVDSQVTMMFWYRQQPGQSLTLIATANQGSEATYESGFVIDKFPISRPNLTFSTLTVSNMSPEDSSIYLCSAPGFNTEAFFGQGTRLTVV.

This clonotype was observed many times. This chain connects TRBV27 to TRBJ1-2; 9 bases fit TRBD1. CDR3 length: 15 amino acids. Germline V gene lookup returns CDR1 MNHEY and CDR2 SMNVEV (reference sequence). V dropped 5 bases and J dropped 3; count of bases not matched to a gene: 7. The CDR3 nucleotides are TGTGCCAGCAGTACGACGGACAGGGGTGACTATGGCTACACCTTC. Translation gives CASSTTDRGDYGYTF.

The gene calls are TRBV6-2 or TRBV6-3 and TRBJ2-5; D unresolved. The CDR3 runs 14 residues. The germline gives CDR1 MNHEY, CDR2 SVGEGT. The V and J ends lost 4 bases and 4 bases respectively, with 13 bases between them. In DNA, the CDR3 is TGTGCCAGCAGTTCCGCTCGAATCGGAGAGACCCAGTACTTC. Its protein product is CASSSARIGETQYF.

The rearrangement joins TRBV7-6 to TRBJ1-2; no clear D gene. Germline V gives CDR1 SGHVS, CDR2 FNYEAQ. V was clipped by 4 bases and J by 0 bases, with 12 bases between them. This CDR3 is 15 amino acids long. The CDR3 nucleotides are TGTGCCAGCAGCTCCGCATCCGGGACTAACTATGGCTACACCTTC. This sequence encodes CASSSASGTNYGYTF.

The chain uses TRBV28 and TRBJ1-1; D remains ambiguous. CDR1 and CDR2 (germline): MDHEN, SYDVKM. This CDR3 comprises 11 residues. Deletions cut 6 bases from V and 6 bases from J, with 8 bases between. CDR3 sequence (DNA): TGTGCCAGCAGCAAGTTGGCTGAAGCTTTCTTT. As protein: CASSKLAEAFF.

As concerns this clonotype: A read error may be the cause here, since a much bigger clone is one base away. V and J are TRBV28 and TRBJ2-7; 10 bases are shared with TRBD2. The CDR3 extends over 12 amino acids. In germline, CDR1 is MDHEN, CDR2 SYDVKM. CDR3 sequence reads: CPTSGMPYEQCF. CDR3 coding DNA: TGTCCAACTAGCGGGATGCCCTACGAGCAGTGCTTC.

This clonotype was seen a few times. V and J are TRBV20-1 and TRBJ1-6, with D perhaps matching TRBD1 (5 bases). The CDR3 totals 15 residues. V gave up 3 bases and J gave up 9 bases, with 18 bases separating them. CDR1 is DFQATT, CDR2 SNEGSKA, per germline (reference sequence). The CDR3 nucleotides read TGCAGTGCTAGGCCCTGGTCCGGGGGTACTTCACCCCTCCACTTT. Translation: CSARPWSGGTSPLHF.

The chain joins TRBV28 to TRBJ2-5, with 7 nucleotides matching TRBD1. This CDR3 is built from 14 residues. The V segment lost 2 bases and the J segment 7 bases; nucleotides outside the gene matches: 7. Germline lookup yields CDR1 MDHEN and CDR2 SYDVKM. Written as DNA, the CDR3 is TGTGCCAGCAGTTTACCGGGACAGCGTTGGACCCAGTACTTC. Protein: CASSLPGQRWTQYF. The full variable domain, its missing parts supplied by reference TRBV28 and TRBJ2-5, is DVKVTQSSRYLVKRTGEKVFLECVQDMDHENMFWYRQDPGLGLRLIYFSYDVKMKEKGDIPEGYSVSREKKERFSLILESASTNQTSMYLCASSLPGQRWTQYFGPGTRLLVL.

This clonotype was seen only a few times. The chain has TRBV3-1 and TRBJ2-1; tentatively, D is TRBD2 (5 bases). The CDR3 sequence is 14 residues long. V was pared by 8 bases and J by 4 bases, with 15 bases between. CDR1 is LGHDT and CDR2 is YNNKEL in the germline V gene (reference sequence). The CDR3 sequence: CASGPSPLYNEQFF. DNA for the CDR3: TGTGCCAGCGGTCCTAGCCCCCTTTACAATGAGCAGTTCTTC.

The sample holds a few counts of this clonotype. The chain combines TRBV28 with TRBJ2-4, with D unclear. Germline CDR1 and CDR2: MDHEN and SYDVKM. The CDR3 runs to 14 residues. Trimming took off 8 bases at V and 10 bases at J, with 21 bases between the two ends. DNA for the CDR3: TGTGCCAGCGGCTCCGGAGCTTCGGGTTGGATTCAGTACTTC. Translation: CASGSGASGWIQYF.

This clonotype was seen repeatedly, ten times or more. The V call is TRBV7-3, the J call TRBJ2-2; D is uncertain. The germline V gene encodes CDR1 SGHTA and CDR2 FQGTGA. Trimming removed 5 bases from V and 6 bases from J, with 10 bases in between. The CDR3 loop spans 13 amino acids. This CDR3 is CASSATSAGELFF. In DNA form, the CDR3 reads TGTGCCAGCAGCGCCACAAGTGCCGGGGAGCTGTTTTTT.